This TCR beta chain was identified during a study of breast tumors, draining lymph nodes, adjacent tissues. The table lists this clonotype with many counts. Its antigen remains unknown. Study-level points and caveats: Compared with basal-like, luminal-like tumors shared significantly more repertoire with nontumor tissue. Tumor T cell lymph node origin was a supported hypothesis, not proven. Tumor TCR diversity was below lymph nodes but above nontumor tissue.

TCRdb re-called the multiplex PCR reads through MiXCR, storing one row per CDR3 protein. The sample yields 20,000 to 25,000 distinct CDR3 sequences, around 50% seen once. The clonotype was recovered from a female donor with breast cancer. Some clones in this sample may be carry-over from other donors' samples. The sample taken for sequencing was breast tumor tissue.

CDR3: CASRAGQASGEAFF. CDR3 sequence (DNA): TGTGCCAGCAGAGCCGGACAGGCGTCGGGTGAAGCTTTCTTT. This chain joins TRBV6-4 and TRBJ1-1, with TRBD1 identical over 7 bases. The CDR3 has 14 residues. Germline assignment: CDR1 MRHNA and CDR2 SNTAGT. V trimming: 6 bases; J trimming: 7 bases; junction bases outside the gene matches: 11.